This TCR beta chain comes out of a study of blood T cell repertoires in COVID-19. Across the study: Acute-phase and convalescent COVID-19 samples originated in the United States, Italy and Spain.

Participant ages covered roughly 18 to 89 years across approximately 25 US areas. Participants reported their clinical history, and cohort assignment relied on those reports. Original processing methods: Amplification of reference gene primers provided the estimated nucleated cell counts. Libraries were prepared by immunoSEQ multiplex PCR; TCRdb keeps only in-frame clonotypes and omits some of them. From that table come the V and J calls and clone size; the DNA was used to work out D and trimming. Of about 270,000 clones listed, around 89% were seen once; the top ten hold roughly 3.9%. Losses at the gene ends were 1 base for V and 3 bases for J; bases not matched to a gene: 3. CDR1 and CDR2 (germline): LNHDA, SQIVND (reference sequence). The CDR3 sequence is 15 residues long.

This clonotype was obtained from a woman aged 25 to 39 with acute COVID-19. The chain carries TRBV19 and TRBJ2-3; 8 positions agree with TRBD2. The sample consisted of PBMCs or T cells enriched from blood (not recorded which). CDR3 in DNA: TGTGCCAGTAGTATAGCGGGAGGGCCGACAGATACGCAGTATTTT. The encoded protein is CASSIAGGPTDTQYF.